The 15 T cell receptor beta chains below come from one sample, sequenced in a study of blood T cell repertoires in COVID-19. TCRdb's table, derived via immunoSEQ multiplex PCR, lists solely in-frame clones and lacks some. The sample comprises 200,000 to 250,000 clones, more than 80% of which are singletons, and around 3.5% rests with the top ten. The sequenced material came from PBMCs or T cells enriched from blood (not recorded which). The source of these receptors is a middle-aged woman with acute COVID-19.

The chain couples TRBV27 to TRBJ1-5; 9 bases line up with TRBD1. The CDR3 runs 14 residues. Trimming removed 3 bases from V and 7 bases from J; junction bases left unmatched: 4. The V gene's germline CDR1 is MNHEY and CDR2 SMNVEV (reference sequence). CDR3 amino acids: CASSLGTGSQPQHF. DNA for the CDR3: TGTGCCAGCAGTTTGGGGACAGGGAGCCAGCCCCAGCATTTT.

The rearrangement links TRBV11-2 to TRBJ2-7; 9 nucleotides line up with TRBD1. CDR3 length: 18 amino acids. After removal of 5 bases from V and 3 bases from J, the junction contained 17 bases not matched to a gene. From germline, CDR1 is SGHAT and CDR2 FQNNGV. CDR3 region: CASSPRISGTGLLYEQYF. The CDR3 nucleotides are TGTGCCAGCAGCCCACGAATTTCTGGGACAGGGCTTCTCTACGAGCAGTACTTC.

This clone occurred a few times. The chain links TRBV15 to TRBJ2-3; TRBD1 matches at 8 bases. V shed 1 base, J shed 8 bases, and the junction held 2 bases outside the gene matches. This CDR3 contains 13 residues. Germline V gene sequence: CDR1 LNHNV, CDR2 YYDKDF (reference sequence). For the CDR3, the DNA is TGTGCCACCAGCAGAGGGACAGGGTTTACGCAGTATTTT. Translating gives CATSRGTGFTQYF. Variable domain in full (rest from reference TRBV15 and TRBJ2-3): DAMVIQNPRYQVTQFGKPVTLSCSQTLNHNVMYWYQQKSSQAPKLLFHYYDKDFNNEADTPDNFQSRRPNTSFCFLDIRSPGLGDTAMYLCATSRGTGFTQYFGPGTRLTVL.

This sequence joins TRBV6-5 and TRBJ2-1, with 9 bases lining up with TRBD1. CDR3 size: 15 residues. The J segment lost 5 bases and the V segment lost 1 base, leaving 3 bases of the junction unmatched. Germline loops: CDR1 MNHEY, CDR2 SVGAGI. CDR3 amino acids: CASSYWGQGDNEQFF. Here the CDR3 DNA reads TGTGCCAGCAGTTACTGGGGACAGGGAGACAATGAGCAGTTCTTC.

This clone was seen just once. This chain links TRBV6-2 or TRBV6-3 with TRBJ2-7; the match to TRBD1 covers 10 bases. Germline assignment: CDR1 MNHEY and CDR2 SVGEGT. The V and J ends lost 2 bases and 4 bases, in that order; junction bases with no gene match: 8. The CDR3 contains 16 residues. The CDR3 DNA sequence: TGTGCCAGCAGTTACATCTGGACAGGGGGAACGTACGAGCAGTACTTC. Translated, it gives CASSYIWTGGTYEQYF.

This rearrangement joins TRBV12-3 or TRBV12-4 to TRBJ2-1, with 8 bases fitting TRBD2. Unmatched junction bases numbered 6, after V lost 3 bases and J lost 11 bases. This CDR3 contains 13 residues. CDR3 bases: TGTGCCAGCAGTTTTGGGCTAGCGGGTAAGCAGTTCTTC. Amino acid sequence: CASSFGLAGKQFF.

This chain connects TRBV19 to TRBJ2-5, with 8 bases identical to TRBD1. The CDR3 contains 14 residues. The trim removed 4 bases at V and 3 bases at J, leaving 4 bases unmatched. The V gene's germline CDR1 is LNHDA and CDR2 SQIVND (reference sequence). The CDR3 loop reads CASSTLDREETQYF. DNA of the CDR3: TGTGCCAGTAGTACCTTGGACAGGGAAGAGACCCAGTACTTC. The entire variable domain, with the rest obtained from reference TRBV19 and TRBJ2-5, is as follows: DGGITQSPKYLFRKEGQNVTLSCEQNLNHDAMYWYRQDPGQGLRLIYYSQIVNDFQKGDIAEGYSVSREKKESFPLTVTSAQKNPTAFYLCASSTLDREETQYFGPGTRLLVL.

V and J are TRBV6-6 and TRBJ2-1; 8 nucleotides agree with TRBD1. The CDR3 sequence is 15 residues long. Germline lookup yields CDR1 MNHNY and CDR2 SVGAGI (reference sequence). Trimming removed 5 bases from V and 7 bases from J; junction bases left unmatched: 10. CDR3 DNA: TGTGCCAGCAGTCGAGGACAGGGAACTTTAAATGAGCAGTTCTTC. Its translation is CASSRGQGTLNEQFF.

The chain couples TRBV29-1 to TRBJ1-1, with 7 positions matching TRBD1. From germline, CDR1 is SQVTM and CDR2 ANQGSEA. The CDR3 is 15 amino acids. The chain's CDR3 is CRSRDSNRGNTEAFF. CDR3 DNA sequence: TGCAGATCTCGCGATTCTAACAGGGGGAACACTGAAGCTTTCTTT.

The V call is TRBV21-1, the J call TRBJ1-1. TRBV21-1 is labeled a pseudogene. This CDR3 has 13 residues. CDR3 loop: CASSKEGKTEAFF. The CDR3 nucleotides read TGTGCCAGCAGCAAGGAGGGTAAGACTGAAGCTTTCTTT.

The chain joins TRBV5-1 to TRBJ1-1; D may be TRBD1 (6 bases). This CDR3 region has 15 residues. From germline, CDR1 is SGHRS and CDR2 YFSETQ. V dropped 0 bases and J dropped 4 bases, with 13 bases sitting between them. CDR3 in DNA: TGCGCCAGCAGCTTGGCCTCTTTAGGGGGCACTGAAGCTTTCTTT. Translation: CASSLASLGGTEAFF.

The rearrangement links TRBV29-1 to TRBJ1-2, with D perhaps TRBD1 (6 bases). Trimming shortened V by 7 bases and J by 6 bases, and 21 bases separated the two germline ends. This CDR3 is 14 amino acids long. Germline CDR1 reads SQVTM; CDR2 reads ANQGSEA. In DNA, the CDR3 is TGCAGCGCGATTACCAGGGACAACCCCCATGGCTACACCTTC. It is translated as CSAITRDNPHGYTF.

This chain links TRBV4-3 with TRBJ1-1; possibly TRBD1 for D (6 bases). V was shortened by 2 bases and J by 5 bases, with 15 bases between the two germline ends. This CDR3 region has 15 residues. CDR1 is LGHNA, CDR2 YSLEER, per germline. The CDR3 is CASSQKGHPGTEAFF. The CDR3 DNA sequence: TGCGCCAGCAGCCAAAAGGGACACCCGGGGACTGAAGCTTTCTTT.

This chain uses TRBV6-2 or TRBV6-3 with TRBJ2-3; a weak D match, TRBD2 (7 bases). This CDR3 is built from 15 residues. The germline gives CDR1 MNHEY, CDR2 SVGEGT. The V end lost 4 bases, the J end lost 7 bases, and 18 bases lay between the germline ends. The CDR3 DNA sequence: TGTGCCAGCAGTTCGAGGGGGGGTATTGCCCATACGCAGTATTTT. Amino acids: CASSSRGGIAHTQYF.

The gene calls are TRBV9 and TRBJ2-7, with D possibly matching TRBD2 (6 bases). The CDR3 covers 14 residues. The ends were cut back, 1 base at V and 2 bases at J, with 10 bases in the middle. Germline V CDR1 and CDR2: SGDLS, YYNGEE. This chain's CDR3 is CASSVLAGPYEQYF. In DNA form, the CDR3 reads TGTGCCAGCAGCGTATTGGCGGGGCCCTACGAGCAGTACTTC.